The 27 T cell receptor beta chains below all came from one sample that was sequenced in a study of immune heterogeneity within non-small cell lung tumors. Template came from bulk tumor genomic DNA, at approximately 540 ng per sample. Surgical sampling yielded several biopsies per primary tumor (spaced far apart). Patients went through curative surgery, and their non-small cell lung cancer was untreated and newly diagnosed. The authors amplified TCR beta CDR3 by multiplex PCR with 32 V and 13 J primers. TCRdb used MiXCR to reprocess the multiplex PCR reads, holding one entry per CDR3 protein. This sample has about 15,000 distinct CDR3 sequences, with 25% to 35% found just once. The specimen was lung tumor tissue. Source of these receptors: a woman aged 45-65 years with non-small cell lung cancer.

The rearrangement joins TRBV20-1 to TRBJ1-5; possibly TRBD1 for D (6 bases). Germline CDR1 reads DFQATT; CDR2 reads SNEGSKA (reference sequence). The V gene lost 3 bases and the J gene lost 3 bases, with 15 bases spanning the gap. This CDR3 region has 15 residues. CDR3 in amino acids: CSARRGSGYNQPQHF. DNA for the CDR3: TGCAGTGCTAGGAGGGGGTCAGGGTACAATCAGCCCCAGCATTTT.

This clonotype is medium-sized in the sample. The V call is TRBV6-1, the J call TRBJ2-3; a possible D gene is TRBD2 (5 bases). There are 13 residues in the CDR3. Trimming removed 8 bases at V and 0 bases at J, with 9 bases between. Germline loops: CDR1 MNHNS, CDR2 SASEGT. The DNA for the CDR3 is TGTGCCAGCCGAGGGCACAGCACAGATACGCAGTATTTT. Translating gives CASRGHSTDTQYF.

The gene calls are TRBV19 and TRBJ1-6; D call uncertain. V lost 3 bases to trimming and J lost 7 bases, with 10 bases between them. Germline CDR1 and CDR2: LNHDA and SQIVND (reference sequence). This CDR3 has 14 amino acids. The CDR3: CASSIAGDNSPLHF. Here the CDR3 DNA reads TGTGCCAGTAGTATTGCAGGCGACAATTCACCCCTCCACTTT.

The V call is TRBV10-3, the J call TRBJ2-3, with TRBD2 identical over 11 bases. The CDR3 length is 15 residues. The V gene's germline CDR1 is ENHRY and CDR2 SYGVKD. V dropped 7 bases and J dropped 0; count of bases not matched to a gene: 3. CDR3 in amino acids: CAIISGGASTDTQYF. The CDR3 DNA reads TGTGCCATCATTAGCGGGGGGGCGAGCACAGATACGCAGTATTTT.

CDR3 residues: CASSEGQGRVAKNIQYF. For the CDR3, the DNA is TGTGCCAGCAGCGAAGGACAGGGGAGGGTGGCCAAAAACATTCAGTACTTC. J is TRBJ2-4 and V is TRBV11-3; TRBD1 agrees at 9 bases. J was trimmed by 1 base and V by 5 bases; bases with no gene match: 9. The germline CDR1 and CDR2 sequences are SGHNT and YENEEA. The CDR3 covers 17 residues. Filled out from reference TRBV11-3 and TRBJ2-4, the complete variable domain reads EAGVVQSPRYKIIEKKQPVAFWCNPISGHNTLYWYLQNLGQGPELLIRYENEEAVDDSQLPKDRFSAERLKGVDSTLKIQPAELGDSAVYLCASSEGQGRVAKNIQYFGAGTRLSVL.

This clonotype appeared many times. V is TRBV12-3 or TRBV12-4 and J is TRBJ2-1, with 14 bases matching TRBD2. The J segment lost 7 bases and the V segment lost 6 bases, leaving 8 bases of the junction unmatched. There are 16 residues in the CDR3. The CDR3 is CASSNGLAGGRNEQFF. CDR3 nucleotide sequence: TGTGCCAGCAGCAACGGACTAGCGGGGGGTAGGAATGAGCAGTTCTTC.

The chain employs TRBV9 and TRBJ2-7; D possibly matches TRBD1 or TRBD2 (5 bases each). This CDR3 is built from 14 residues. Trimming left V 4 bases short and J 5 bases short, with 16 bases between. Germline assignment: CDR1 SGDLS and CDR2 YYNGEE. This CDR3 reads CASSPSGTGNEQYF. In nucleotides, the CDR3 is TGTGCCAGCAGCCCTTCGGGGACGGGTAACGAGCAGTACTTC.

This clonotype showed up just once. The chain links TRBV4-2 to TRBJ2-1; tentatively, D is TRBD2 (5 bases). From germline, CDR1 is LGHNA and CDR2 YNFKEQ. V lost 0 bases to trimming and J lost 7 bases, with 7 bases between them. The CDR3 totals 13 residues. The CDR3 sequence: CASSQERVNEQFF. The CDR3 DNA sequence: TGTGCCAGCAGCCAAGAGAGGGTAAATGAGCAGTTCTTC.

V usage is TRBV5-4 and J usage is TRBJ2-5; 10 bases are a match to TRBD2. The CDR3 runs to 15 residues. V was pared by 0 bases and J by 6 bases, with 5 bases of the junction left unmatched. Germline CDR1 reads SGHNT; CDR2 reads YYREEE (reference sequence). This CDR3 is CASSLATSGSKTQYF. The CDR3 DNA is TGTGCCAGCAGCTTGGCGACTAGCGGGTCAAAGACCCAGTACTTC.

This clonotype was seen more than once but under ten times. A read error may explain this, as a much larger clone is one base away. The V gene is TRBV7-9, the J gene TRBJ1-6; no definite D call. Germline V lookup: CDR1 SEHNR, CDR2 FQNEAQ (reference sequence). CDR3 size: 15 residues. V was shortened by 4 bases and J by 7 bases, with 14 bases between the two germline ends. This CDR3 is CASSSHDRLNSPLHF. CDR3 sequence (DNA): TGTGCCAGCAGCTCCCACGACCGCCTAAATTCACCCCTCCACTTT. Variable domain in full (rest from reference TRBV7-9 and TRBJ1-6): DTGVSQNPRHKITKRGQNVTFRCDPISEHNRLYWYRQTLGQGPEFLTYFQNEAQLEKSRLLSDRFSAERPKGSFSTLEIQRTEQGDSAMYLCASSSHDRLNSPLHFGNGTRLTVT.

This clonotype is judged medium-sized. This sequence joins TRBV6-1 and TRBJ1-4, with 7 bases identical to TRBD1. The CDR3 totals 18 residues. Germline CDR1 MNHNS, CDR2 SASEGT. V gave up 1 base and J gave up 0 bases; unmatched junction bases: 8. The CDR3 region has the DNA TGTGCCAGCAGTGAAGGATGGAGGGGGCCATCAACTAATGAAAAACTGTTTTTT. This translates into CASSEGWRGPSTNEKLFF.

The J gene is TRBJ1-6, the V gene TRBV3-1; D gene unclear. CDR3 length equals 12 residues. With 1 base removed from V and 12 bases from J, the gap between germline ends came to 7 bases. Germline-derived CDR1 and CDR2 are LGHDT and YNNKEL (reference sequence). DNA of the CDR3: TGTGCCAGCAGCCAAGGACGAGGACCCCTCCACTTT. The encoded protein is CASSQGRGPLHF.

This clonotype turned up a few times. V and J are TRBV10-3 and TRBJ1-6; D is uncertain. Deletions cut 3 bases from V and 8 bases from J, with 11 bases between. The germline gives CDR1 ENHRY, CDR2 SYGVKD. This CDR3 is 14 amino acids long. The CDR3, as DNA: TGTGCCATCAGTGAAGGCTGGAGTGATTCACCCCTCCACTTT. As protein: CAISEGWSDSPLHF.

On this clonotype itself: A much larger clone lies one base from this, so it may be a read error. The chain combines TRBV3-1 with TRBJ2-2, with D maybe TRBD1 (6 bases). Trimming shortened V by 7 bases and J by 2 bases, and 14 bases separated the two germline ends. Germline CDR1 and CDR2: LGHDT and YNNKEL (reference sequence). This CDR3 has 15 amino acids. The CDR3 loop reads CASTHIQGNTGELFF. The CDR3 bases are TGTGCCAGCACCCATATACAGGGAAACACCGGGGAGCTGTTTTTT.

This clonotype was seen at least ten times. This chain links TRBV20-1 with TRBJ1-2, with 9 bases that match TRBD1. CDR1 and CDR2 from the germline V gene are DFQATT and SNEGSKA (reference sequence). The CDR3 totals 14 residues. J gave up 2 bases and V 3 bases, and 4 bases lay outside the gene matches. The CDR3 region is CSASWDRENYGYTF. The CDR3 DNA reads TGCAGTGCTAGTTGGGACAGGGAAAACTATGGCTACACCTTC.

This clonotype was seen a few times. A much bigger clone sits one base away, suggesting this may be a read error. CDR3 DNA: TGCGCCAGCATGGGAGCCGGGACAGGGAGCACAGATACGCAGTATTTT. Amino acids: CASMGAGTGSTDTQYF. This chain links TRBV10-1 with TRBJ2-3; 9 bases align to TRBD1. The V segment lost 7 bases and the J segment 0 bases; nucleotides outside the gene matches: 8. The CDR3 loop spans 16 amino acids. Germline CDR1 reads WNHNN; CDR2 reads SYGVQD (reference sequence).

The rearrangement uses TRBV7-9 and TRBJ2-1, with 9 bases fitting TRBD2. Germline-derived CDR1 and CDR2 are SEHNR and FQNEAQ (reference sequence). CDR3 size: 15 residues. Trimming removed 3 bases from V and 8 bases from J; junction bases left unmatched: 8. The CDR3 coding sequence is TGTGCCAGCAGCTTTGGTAGCGGGGGATCGGATGAGCAGTTCTTC. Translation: CASSFGSGGSDEQFF. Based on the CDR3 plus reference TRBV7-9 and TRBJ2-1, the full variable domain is DTGVSQNPRHKITKRGQNVTFRCDPISEHNRLYWYRQTLGQGPEFLTYFQNEAQLEKSRLLSDRFSAERPKGSFSTLEIQRTEQGDSAMYLCASSFGSGGSDEQFFGPGTRLTVL.

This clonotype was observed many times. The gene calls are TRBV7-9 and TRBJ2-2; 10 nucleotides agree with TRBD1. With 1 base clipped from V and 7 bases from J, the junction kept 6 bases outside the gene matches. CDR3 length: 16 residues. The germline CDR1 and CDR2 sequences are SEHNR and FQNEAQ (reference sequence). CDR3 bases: TGTGCCAGCAGCTTAGGACAGGGGGCGAGTCACGGGGAGCTGTTTTTT. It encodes CASSLGQGASHGELFF.

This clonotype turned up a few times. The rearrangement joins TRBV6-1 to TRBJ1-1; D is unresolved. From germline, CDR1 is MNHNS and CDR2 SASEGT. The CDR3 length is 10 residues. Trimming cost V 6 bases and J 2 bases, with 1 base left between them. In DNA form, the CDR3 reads TGTGCCAGCAGAAACACTGAAGCTTTCTTT. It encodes CASRNTEAFF.

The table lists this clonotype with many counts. The CDR3 coding sequence is TGCAGTGCTAGAGATCCCGGGGGTAACCAAGTGTCCCAGTACTTC. Amino acid sequence: CSARDPGGNQVSQYF. The rearrangement uses TRBV20-1 and TRBJ2-5; the D gene is possibly TRBD2 (6 bases). Germline V gene lookup returns CDR1 DFQATT and CDR2 SNEGSKA (reference sequence). This CDR3 contains 15 residues. Trimming pared 0 bases from V and 9 bases from J, leaving 20 bases between.

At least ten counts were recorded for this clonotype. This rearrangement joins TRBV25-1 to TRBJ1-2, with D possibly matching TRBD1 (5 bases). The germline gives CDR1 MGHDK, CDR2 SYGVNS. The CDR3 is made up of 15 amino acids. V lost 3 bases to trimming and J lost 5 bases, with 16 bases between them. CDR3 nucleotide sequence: TGTGCCAGCAGTGAGCAAATGGGACTTGGATATGGCTACACCTTC. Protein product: CASSEQMGLGYGYTF.

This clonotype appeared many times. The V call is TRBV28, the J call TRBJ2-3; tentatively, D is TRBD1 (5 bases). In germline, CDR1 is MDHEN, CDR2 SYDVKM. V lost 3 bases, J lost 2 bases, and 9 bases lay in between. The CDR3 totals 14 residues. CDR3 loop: CASSFDSHTDTQYF. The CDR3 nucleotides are TGTGCCAGCAGTTTTGACAGCCACACAGATACGCAGTATTTT.

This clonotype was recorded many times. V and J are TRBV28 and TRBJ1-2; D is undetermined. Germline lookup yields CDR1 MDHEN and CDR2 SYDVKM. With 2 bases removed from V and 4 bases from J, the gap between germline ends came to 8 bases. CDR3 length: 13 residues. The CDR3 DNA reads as TGTGCCAGCAGTTTAGGACTTTCCTATGGCTACACCTTC. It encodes CASSLGLSYGYTF.

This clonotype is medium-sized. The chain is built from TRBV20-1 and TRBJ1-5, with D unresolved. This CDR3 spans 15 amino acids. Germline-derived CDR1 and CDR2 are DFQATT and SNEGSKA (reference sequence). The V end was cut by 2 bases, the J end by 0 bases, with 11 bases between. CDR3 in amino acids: CSARYSQYSNQPQHF. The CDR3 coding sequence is TGCAGTGCTAGATACAGTCAATATAGCAATCAGCCCCAGCATTTT.

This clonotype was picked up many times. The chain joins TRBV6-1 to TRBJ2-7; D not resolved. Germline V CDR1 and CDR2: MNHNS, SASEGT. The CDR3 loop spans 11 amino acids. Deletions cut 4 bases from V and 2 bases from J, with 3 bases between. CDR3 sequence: CASSGPYEQYF. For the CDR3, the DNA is TGTGCCAGCAGTGGACCCTACGAGCAGTACTTC.

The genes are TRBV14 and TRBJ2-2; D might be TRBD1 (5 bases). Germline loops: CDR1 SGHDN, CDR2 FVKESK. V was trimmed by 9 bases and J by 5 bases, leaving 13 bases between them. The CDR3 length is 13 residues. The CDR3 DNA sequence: TGTGCCAGGAGCTACTGGACAACCGGGGAGCTGTTTTTT. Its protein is CARSYWTTGELFF.

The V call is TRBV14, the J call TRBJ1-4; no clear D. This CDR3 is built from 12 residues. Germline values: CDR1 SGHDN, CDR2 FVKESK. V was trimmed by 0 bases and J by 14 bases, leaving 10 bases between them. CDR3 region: CASSQEGMKLFF. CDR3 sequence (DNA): TGTGCCAGCAGCCAAGAGGGGATGAAGCTGTTTTTT.